Presented here are 32 T cell receptor beta chains from one specimen sequenced in a study of blood T cell repertoires in COVID-19. Clones were read by immunoSEQ multiplex PCR, and TCRdb kept only the in-frame ones, dropping some. The sample yields a few hundred thousand clones, more than 85% seen once. The sequenced sample was PBMCs or T cells enriched from blood (not recorded which). The receptors originated from a man aged 40-55 years who had recovered from COVID-19.

The table lists this clone with a few counts. The chain couples TRBV6-5 to TRBJ1-2; 9 nucleotides match TRBD1. Germline V gives CDR1 MNHEY, CDR2 SVGAGI. Trimming at V came to 1 base and at J to 8 bases, leaving 8 bases not matched to a gene. This CDR3 comprises 15 residues. CDR3 sequence reads: CASSYFTGGARGYTF. The CDR3 DNA reads TGTGCCAGCAGTTACTTCACAGGGGGCGCGAGAGGCTACACCTTC.

The V gene is TRBV29-1, the J gene TRBJ2-2; D is possibly TRBD1 (5 bases). V was clipped by 0 bases and J by 2 bases, with 13 bases between them. In germline, CDR1 is SQVTM, CDR2 ANQGSEA. CDR3 length: 16 amino acids. In DNA form, the CDR3 reads TGCAGCGTTGAAGATCGCGACAGTCGCAACACCGGGGAGCTGTTTTTT. Encoded protein: CSVEDRDSRNTGELFF.

V gene TRBV10-2 combines with J gene TRBJ1-2, with TRBD1 as a possible D gene (6 bases). This CDR3 is built from 13 residues. From germline, CDR1 is WSHSY and CDR2 SAAADI. V was pared by 0 bases and J by 10 bases, with 12 bases between. The CDR3 spells CASSESSGADYTF. CDR3 sequence (DNA): TGCGCCAGCAGTGAGTCCTCAGGGGCTGACTACACCTTC.

V gene TRBV5-6 combines with J gene TRBJ1-1, with a weak D call TRBD1 (6 bases). Germline V gene sequence: CDR1 SGHDT, CDR2 YYEEEE. Trimming left V 1 base short and J 0 bases short, with 13 bases between. This CDR3 is built from 16 residues. The DNA of the CDR3 is TGTGCCAGCAGCTTGTTTTCGGGACAAATGAACACTGAAGCTTTCTTT. This encodes CASSLFSGQMNTEAFF.

The J gene is TRBJ1-2, the V gene TRBV6-1, with 7 bases fitting TRBD1. Trimming removed 2 bases from V and 7 bases from J; junction bases left unmatched: 1. CDR1 and CDR2 (germline): MNHNS, SASEGT. The CDR3 sequence is 12 residues long. The CDR3 spells CASSERTGGYTF. CDR3 bases: TGTGCCAGCAGTGAAAGGACAGGTGGCTACACCTTC.

The chain has TRBV10-1 and TRBJ2-7; 8 nucleotides agree with TRBD2. The CDR3 has 15 residues. The ends lost 4 bases at V and 0 bases at J; junction bases unmatched: 5. CDR1 is WNHNN and CDR2 is SYGVQD in the germline V gene (reference sequence). The CDR3 here is CASSAGGGASYEQYF. The CDR3 coding sequence is TGCGCCAGCAGTGCCGGGGGGGGCGCCTCCTACGAGCAGTACTTC.

The V call is TRBV13, the J call TRBJ1-1; TRBD1 aligns across 7 bases. The CDR3 runs 14 residues. Per germline, CDR1 PRHDT and CDR2 FYEKMQ (reference sequence). V gave up 5 bases and J gave up 2 bases; unmatched junction bases: 5. The CDR3 bases are TGTGCCAGCAGCACCGGACAGGAAAACACTGAAGCTTTCTTT. This gives the protein CASSTGQENTEAFF.

The V call is TRBV19, the J call TRBJ1-4, with 10 nucleotides matching TRBD1. Germline V gene lookup returns CDR1 LNHDA and CDR2 SQIVND (reference sequence). With V trimmed by 6 bases and J by 5 bases, 9 bases remained unmatched. The CDR3 length is 16 residues. CDR3 sequence reads: CASSFVPGQGNEKLFF. In DNA form, the CDR3 reads TGTGCCAGTAGCTTTGTCCCGGGACAGGGGAATGAAAAACTGTTTTTT.

The chain links TRBV5-1 to TRBJ1-2, with a possible D match to TRBD1 (5 bases). The CDR3 runs to 14 residues. Trimming took off 2 bases at V and 2 bases at J, with 10 bases between the two ends. The germline V gene encodes CDR1 SGHRS and CDR2 YFSETQ. The CDR3 sequence: CASSLDSENYGYTF. CDR3 bases: TGCGCCAGCAGCTTAGACAGCGAAAACTATGGCTACACCTTC.

This chain links TRBV6-6 with TRBJ1-1; D might be TRBD1 (6 bases). The germline V gene encodes CDR1 MNHNY and CDR2 SVGAGI (reference sequence). The germline V and J ends were trimmed by 2 bases and 6 bases, with 10 bases remaining between them. CDR3 size: 13 residues. Written as DNA, the CDR3 is TGTGCCAGCAGTTACGTACAGGGTGCTGAAGCTTTCTTT. It codes for CASSYVQGAEAFF.

The V call is TRBV7-9, the J call TRBJ1-2; TRBD1 is a possible D gene (5 bases). The CDR3 totals 18 residues. The germline gives CDR1 SEHNR, CDR2 FQNEAQ (reference sequence). Trimming stripped 5 bases from V and 2 bases from J, with 24 bases between. In nucleotides, the CDR3 is TGTGCCAGCAGCCCTCTAATAAAAACGGACAAAATAAACTATGGCTACACCTTC. Protein: CASSPLIKTDKINYGYTF.

The J gene is TRBJ1-2, the V gene TRBV29-1; the D gene is possibly TRBD1 (5 bases). Trimming removed 4 bases at V and 0 bases at J, with 15 bases between. Germline V gives CDR1 SQVTM, CDR2 ANQGSEA. This CDR3 spans 15 amino acids. The CDR3 DNA follows: TGCAGCGTTGGAGGACGGACACAAACTAACTATGGCTACACCTTC. Amino acids: CSVGGRTQTNYGYTF.

The chain employs TRBV5-1 and TRBJ2-5, with D possibly being TRBD2 (5 bases). CDR1 and CDR2 (germline): SGHRS, YFSETQ. V lost 0 bases and J 5 bases, leaving 11 bases between the germline ends. The CDR3 covers 14 residues. The CDR3 is CASSLDPGSETQYF. The CDR3 DNA is TGCGCCAGCAGCTTGGACCCGGGGTCGGAGACCCAGTACTTC.

The chain couples TRBV2 to TRBJ1-2; D uncertain. The CDR3 is 15 residues long. The V gene lost 7 bases and the J gene lost 4 bases, with 19 bases spanning the gap. CDR1 and CDR2 (germline): SNHLY, FYNNEI. CDR3 nucleotides: TGTGCCAGCATGTTAGGGAGTAATTTCGGCTATGGCTACACCTTC. Translating it yields CASMLGSNFGYGYTF.

The chain joins TRBV10-3 to TRBJ2-5; the D gene is possibly TRBD2 (5 bases). Trimming cost V 5 bases and J 5 bases, with 15 bases left between them. This CDR3 comprises 14 residues. From germline, CDR1 is ENHRY and CDR2 SYGVKD. CDR3: CAISNLGSPETQYF. The DNA of the CDR3 is TGTGCCATCAGTAACTTAGGGAGCCCCGAGACCCAGTACTTC.

The DNA for the CDR3 is TGTGCCAGCTCACCTAACTCAGGGGATAATTCACCCCTCCACTTT. This codes for CASSPNSGDNSPLHF. This chain connects TRBV18 to TRBJ1-6; D might be TRBD1 (6 bases). Per the germline V gene, CDR1 is KGHSH and CDR2 is LQKENI. Trimming removed 3 bases from V and 5 bases from J, with 11 bases in between. The CDR3 is 15 amino acids.

The chain combines TRBV27 with TRBJ2-1; 7 bases agree with TRBD2. This CDR3 comprises 19 residues. Per germline, CDR1 MNHEY and CDR2 SMNVEV (reference sequence). The J segment lost 4 bases and the V segment lost 1 base, leaving 16 bases of the junction unmatched. In DNA, the CDR3 is TGTGCCAGCAGTTTATTAACGCCTAGCGGAGGTATCCTTTACAATGAGCAGTTCTTC. The encoded protein is CASSLLTPSGGILYNEQFF.

The CDR3, as DNA: TGTGCCAGCAGCTTAGTAGCTAACTATGGCTACACCTTC. This codes for CASSLVANYGYTF. J is TRBJ1-2 and V is TRBV11-2; D remains unclear. The germline V and J ends were trimmed by 1 base and 0 bases, with 3 bases remaining between them. CDR1 SGHAT and CDR2 FQNNGV come from the germline V gene. The CDR3 extends over 13 amino acids.

J is TRBJ2-7 and V is TRBV2, with D possibly matching TRBD1 (6 bases). The CDR3 extends over 13 amino acids. CDR1 and CDR2 from the germline V gene are SNHLY and FYNNEI. V was cut by 11 bases and J by 1 base, with 15 bases left in between. The CDR3 is CAGTQGQSYEQYF. In nucleotides, the CDR3 is TGTGCCGGCACCCAAGGACAGTCCTACGAGCAGTACTTC.

This clone appeared once. This sequence joins TRBV29-1 and TRBJ2-7; TRBD2 agrees at 8 bases. V lost 4 bases and J lost 5; bases outside the gene matches: 10. The CDR3 contains 14 residues. CDR1 and CDR2 (germline): SQVTM, ANQGSEA. CDR3 DNA: TGCAGCGTTGTCACCGGGAGGGGCCAGAACGAGCAGTACTTC. This codes for CSVVTGRGQNEQYF.

The V gene is TRBV2, the J gene TRBJ2-1, with 8 bases lining up with TRBD2. This CDR3 region has 11 residues. Germline CDR1 reads SNHLY; CDR2 reads FYNNEI. Germline trimming cut 6 bases from V and 13 bases from J; bases unmatched to any gene: 5. CDR3 sequence: CASRSAGVQFF. The CDR3 nucleotides are TGTGCCAGCAGGTCAGCGGGGGTACAGTTCTTC. Combining the CDR3 with reference TRBV2 and TRBJ2-1 gives the whole variable domain EPEVTQTPSHQVTQMGQEVILRCVPISNHLYFYWYRQILGQKVEFLVSFYNNEISEKSEIFDDQFSVERPDGSNFTLKIRSTKLEDSAMYFCASRSAGVQFFGPGTRLTVL.

CDR3 nucleotides: TGTGCCAGCAGCTTAGTGAGCTCAGGGGGCTATGGTTCACCCCTCCACTTT. Protein product: CASSLVSSGGYGSPLHF. This rearrangement joins TRBV11-2 to TRBJ1-6, with TRBD1 matching 8 bases. Germline loops: CDR1 SGHAT, CDR2 FQNNGV. The CDR3 spans 17 residues. J gave up 9 bases and V 1 base, and 11 bases lay outside the gene matches.

The V and J genes are TRBV4-1 and TRBJ1-4; TRBD1 matches 9 bases. CDR1 and CDR2 from the germline V gene are MGHRA and YSYEKL. The junction had 3 bases not matched to a gene; V was cut back by 1 base and J by 6 bases. This CDR3 contains 15 residues. The CDR3 loop is CASSQVWTGDEKLFF. The CDR3 coding sequence is TGCGCCAGCAGCCAAGTCTGGACAGGGGATGAAAAACTGTTTTTT.

The genes are TRBV4-2 and TRBJ1-2; 7 bases align to TRBD1. Germline-derived CDR1 and CDR2 are LGHNA and YNFKEQ. The CDR3 sequence is 20 residues long. V trimming: 1 base; J trimming: 1 base; junction bases outside the gene matches: 18. CDR3 residues: CASSQGTGTSRISSNYGYTF. In DNA, the CDR3 is TGTGCCAGCAGCCAAGGGACAGGAACAAGCAGGATCTCAAGTAACTATGGCTACACCTTC.

The chain recombines TRBV28 with TRBJ1-2, with 11 bases that match TRBD1. Unmatched junction bases numbered 10, after V lost 6 bases and J lost 7 bases. CDR3 length: 15 amino acids. The germline CDR1 and CDR2 sequences are MDHEN and SYDVKM. CDR3 region: CASRMDRGPRVGYTF. DNA for the CDR3: TGTGCCAGCAGGATGGACAGGGGGCCTAGGGTTGGCTACACCTTC.

This clone was detected only once. The J gene is TRBJ2-2, the V gene TRBV5-5, with 8 bases that match TRBD2. In germline, CDR1 is SGHKS, CDR2 YYEKEE (reference sequence). The CDR3 consists of 16 residues. J lost 0 bases, V lost 4 bases, and 5 bases had no gene match. DNA for the CDR3: TGTGCCAGCAGCCCAACTAGCGGAACGAACACCGGGGAGCTGTTTTTT. It codes for CASSPTSGTNTGELFF.

The CDR3 DNA follows: TGTGCCAGCTCACCTCCCGGACTAGCGGGAGGATCGAACACCGGGGAGCTGTTTTTT. Translated, it gives CASSPPGLAGGSNTGELFF. V gene TRBV18 combines with J gene TRBJ2-2, with 14 bases identical to TRBD2. Germline CDR1 reads KGHSH; CDR2 reads LQKENI. CDR3 length: 19 amino acids. Trimming cost V 3 bases and J 0 bases; bases outside gene matches: 6.

This chain joins TRBV24-1 and TRBJ2-2; D unresolved. Germline loops: CDR1 KGHDR, CDR2 SFDVKD. The ends were cut back, 1 base at V and 6 bases at J, with 11 bases in the middle. The length of the CDR3 is 15 residues. CDR3 in amino acids: CATSDFGRMAGELFF. CDR3 sequence (DNA): TGTGCCACCAGTGATTTCGGCAGGATGGCCGGGGAGCTGTTTTTT.

The V gene is TRBV10-2, the J gene TRBJ2-3; TRBD1 matches at 10 bases. This CDR3 comprises 13 residues. V shed 7 bases, J shed 4 bases, and the junction held 2 bases outside the gene matches. Germline CDR1 is WSHSY and CDR2 is SAAADI. As DNA, the CDR3 is TGCGCCAGCACTGGACAGGGGGCAGATACGCAGTATTTT. Translation: CASTGQGADTQYF.

The genes are TRBV28 and TRBJ1-5; D ambiguous. V shed 9 bases and J shed 0 bases, with 15 bases lying between them. The CDR3 runs 15 residues. Per germline, CDR1 MDHEN and CDR2 SYDVKM. The CDR3 region has the DNA TGTGCCAGTGGCCAGTTCCTTTATAGCAATCAGCCCCAGCATTTT. Its protein product is CASGQFLYSNQPQHF.

The chain couples TRBV3-1 (or the pseudogene TRBV3-2) to TRBJ2-1; 12 nucleotides align to TRBD2. The CDR3 is 19 amino acids. Germline lookup yields CDR1 LGHDT and CDR2 YNNKEL (reference sequence). The trim removed 0 bases at V and 5 bases at J, leaving 11 bases unmatched. The CDR3 nucleotides are TGTGCCAGCAGCCAAGAAGCGTGGCTAGCGGGGGGGCAAGACAATGAGCAGTTCTTC. Translating gives CASSQEAWLAGGQDNEQFF.

The chain joins TRBV4-1 to TRBJ1-5, with D possibly TRBD1 on 6 matching bases. V gave up 4 bases and J gave up 3 bases, with 13 bases separating them. Per germline, CDR1 MGHRA and CDR2 YSYEKL. CDR3 length equals 15 residues. CDR3 residues: CASSPADSYNQPQHF. CDR3 coding DNA: TGCGCCAGCAGCCCCGCGGACAGCTACAATCAGCCCCAGCATTTT.